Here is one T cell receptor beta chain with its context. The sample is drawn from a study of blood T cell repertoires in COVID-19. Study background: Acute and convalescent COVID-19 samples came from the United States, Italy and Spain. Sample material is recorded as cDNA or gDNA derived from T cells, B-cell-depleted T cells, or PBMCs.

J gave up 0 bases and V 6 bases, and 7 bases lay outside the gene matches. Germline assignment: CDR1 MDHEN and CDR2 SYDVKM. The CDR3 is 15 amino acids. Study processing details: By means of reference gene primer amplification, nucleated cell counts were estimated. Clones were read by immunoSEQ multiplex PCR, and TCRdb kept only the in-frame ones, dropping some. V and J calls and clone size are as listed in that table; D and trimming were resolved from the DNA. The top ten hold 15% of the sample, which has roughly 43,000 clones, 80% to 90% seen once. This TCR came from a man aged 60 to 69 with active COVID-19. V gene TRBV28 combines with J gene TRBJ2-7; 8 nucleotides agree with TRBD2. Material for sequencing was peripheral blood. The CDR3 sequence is CASSPIAGSSYEQYF. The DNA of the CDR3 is TGTGCCAGCAGCCCAATAGCGGGATCCTCCTACGAGCAGTACTTC.